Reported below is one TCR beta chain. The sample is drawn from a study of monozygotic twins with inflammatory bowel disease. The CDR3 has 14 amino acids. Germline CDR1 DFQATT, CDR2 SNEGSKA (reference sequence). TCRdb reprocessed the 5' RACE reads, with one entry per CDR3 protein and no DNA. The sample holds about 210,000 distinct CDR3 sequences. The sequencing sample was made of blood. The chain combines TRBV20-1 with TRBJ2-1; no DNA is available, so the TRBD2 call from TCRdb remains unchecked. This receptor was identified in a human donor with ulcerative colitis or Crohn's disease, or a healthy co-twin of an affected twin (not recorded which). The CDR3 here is CSAQRTSRYNEQFF.